The present T cell receptor (beta chain) was sequenced within a study of cytomegalovirus exposure and HLA in healthy donors. Study findings and constraints: Owing to their indistinguishability, certain V segments, notably TRBV6-2 and TRBV6-3, were excluded. Most TCR sequences were seen very rarely across donors, but some public TCRs occurred in many.

As concerns this clone: Its cognate antigen is unknown.

In the PCR, 60 Vbeta and 13 Jbeta primers were used. The data were produced by immunoSEQ multiplex PCR, yet TCRdb's version contains in-frame clones alone and is incomplete. The data hold 150,000 to 200,000 clones, with over 75% observed a single time. Germline V lookup: CDR1 SGHAT, CDR2 FQNNGV. This CDR3 comprises 15 residues. J was trimmed by 5 bases and V by 5 bases; bases with no gene match: 9. The sequenced sample consisted of PBMCs. The receptor comes from a middle-aged man in good health and CMV-seropositive. The V gene is TRBV11-2, the J gene TRBJ2-1; 7 nucleotides match TRBD1. CDR3: CASSGRDRSNNEQFF. In nucleotides, the CDR3 is TGTGCCAGCAGCGGCCGGGACAGATCTAACAATGAGCAGTTCTTC.